This entry lists 30 T cell receptor beta chains sequenced from one sample in a study of cytomegalovirus exposure and HLA in healthy donors. Both 60 Vbeta primers and 13 Jbeta primers went into the PCR. Libraries were prepared by immunoSEQ multiplex PCR; TCRdb keeps only in-frame clonotypes and omits some of them. The sample lists 95,000 to 110,000 clones; 81% were seen once. Sequencing was done on a sample of PBMCs. All receptors derive from a man aged 25-45 years in good health and CMV-seronegative.

The V call is TRBV13, the J call TRBJ2-6; weak D call: TRBD2 (5 bases). The ends were cut back, 4 bases at V and 2 bases at J, with 9 bases in the middle. The CDR3 has 15 residues. CDR1 PRHDT and CDR2 FYEKMQ come from the germline V gene (reference sequence). This CDR3 is CASSSRVPGANVLTF. CDR3 in DNA: TGTGCCAGCAGCTCGAGGGTTCCTGGGGCCAACGTCCTGACTTTC.

The chain employs TRBV4-1 and TRBJ2-2; the D is unclear. The CDR3 contains 14 residues. The germline CDR1 and CDR2 sequences are MGHRA and YSYEKL. V lost 1 base and J 4 bases, leaving 7 bases between the germline ends. CDR3 nucleotides: TGCGCCAGCAGCCAAGCGAGTACCACCGGGGAGCTGTTTTTT. Its protein product is CASSQASTTGELFF.

This chain uses TRBV28 with TRBJ1-1, with 7 bases that match TRBD1. In germline, CDR1 is MDHEN, CDR2 SYDVKM. This CDR3 is built from 15 residues. Unmatched junction bases numbered 9, after V lost 3 bases and J lost 5 bases. The CDR3 is CASSLPRDRVTEAFF. The CDR3 region has the DNA TGTGCCAGCAGTTTGCCCCGCGACAGGGTAACTGAAGCTTTCTTT.

The chain recombines TRBV19 with TRBJ1-6, with 7 bases aligning to TRBD1. This CDR3 region has 13 residues. With 8 bases clipped from V and 7 bases from J, the junction kept 5 bases outside the gene matches. Germline loops: CDR1 LNHDA, CDR2 SQIVND (reference sequence). The CDR3 DNA reads as TGTGCCAGTGCCGGGACAGTAAATTCACCCCTCCACTTT. Translated, it gives CASAGTVNSPLHF. Full variable domain (rest looked up from reference TRBV19 and TRBJ1-6): DGGITQSPKYLFRKEGQNVTLSCEQNLNHDAMYWYRQDPGQGLRLIYYSQIVNDFQKGDIAEGYSVSREKKESFPLTVTSAQKNPTAFYLCASAGTVNSPLHFGNGTRLTVT.

J is TRBJ2-7 and V is TRBV4-1; 11 nucleotides match TRBD2. In germline, CDR1 is MGHRA, CDR2 YSYEKL. The CDR3 has 16 residues. Unmatched junction bases numbered 3, after V lost 2 bases and J lost 0 bases. The CDR3 nucleotides read TGCGCCAGCAGCCAACCGACTAGCGGGAACTCCTACGAGCAGTACTTC. Residues: CASSQPTSGNSYEQYF.

This chain uses TRBV7-2 with TRBJ1-1; D not certain. The CDR3 totals 11 residues. Trimming took off 4 bases at V and 4 bases at J, with 4 bases between the two ends. CDR1 SGHTA and CDR2 FQGNSA come from the germline V gene. The CDR3 coding sequence is TGTGCCAGCAGCTCCCGCACTGAAGCTTTCTTT. Protein product: CASSSRTEAFF.

The CDR3 loop is CTSSRGLAPTGNEQFF. In DNA, the CDR3 is TGCACCAGCAGCCGCGGACTAGCGCCCACAGGGAATGAGCAGTTCTTC. V is TRBV1 and J is TRBJ2-1; TRBD2, the table's D call, lacks a check against the DNA. TRBV1 is recorded as a pseudogene. The CDR3 is 16 residues long.

The V call is TRBV23-1, the J call TRBJ1-1; TRBD1 agrees at 9 bases. TRBV23-1 is known as an ORF, though its function is uncertain. J gave up 3 bases and V 8 bases, and 13 bases lay outside the gene matches. The CDR3 is 16 amino acids. Here the CDR3 reads CASGLNRGRPDTEAFF. The CDR3 DNA reads as TGCGCCAGCGGCTTGAACAGGGGGCGCCCCGACACTGAAGCTTTCTTT.

The chain is built from TRBV7-8 and TRBJ2-6; D gene uncertain. Germline V CDR1 and CDR2: SGHVS, FQNEAQ. V was pared by 2 bases and J by 1 base, with 9 bases between. The CDR3 runs to 16 residues. CDR3 sequence reads: CASSLSYMSGANVLTF. The CDR3 DNA is TGTGCCAGCAGCTTATCTTACATGTCTGGGGCCAACGTCCTGACTTTC.

This chain connects TRBV19 to TRBJ2-7, with D unclear. There are 13 residues in the CDR3. Germline CDR1 is LNHDA and CDR2 is SQIVND (reference sequence). The germline V and J ends were trimmed by 5 bases and 6 bases, with 14 bases remaining between them. Here the CDR3 reads CASSHGSLGEQYF. CDR3 DNA: TGTGCCAGTAGTCACGGGTCGCTGGGCGAGCAGTACTTC.

The V call is TRBV28, the J call TRBJ1-4, with 10 bases identical to TRBD1. CDR1 is MDHEN and CDR2 is SYDVKM in the germline V gene. CDR3 length: 14 amino acids. V shed 6 bases, J shed 7 bases, and the junction held 5 bases outside the gene matches. CDR3 bases: TGTGCCAGCAGCCCGACAGGGGGCGGTGAAAAACTGTTTTTT. Its translation: CASSPTGGGEKLFF.

The chain recombines TRBV27 with TRBJ2-1, with a weak D call TRBD1 (5 bases). Germline V gene sequence: CDR1 MNHEY, CDR2 SMNVEV (reference sequence). The V end was cut by 2 bases, the J end by 9 bases, with 11 bases between. The CDR3 totals 13 residues. This chain's CDR3 is CASSLQLGPEQFF. CDR3 sequence (DNA): TGTGCCAGCAGTTTACAGCTGGGGCCTGAGCAGTTCTTC.

V gene TRBV2 combines with J gene TRBJ1-6; D gene uncertain. The CDR3 has 14 amino acids. Trimming left V 5 bases short and J 8 bases short, with 13 bases between. CDR1 and CDR2 from the germline V gene are SNHLY and FYNNEI. CDR3 sequence (DNA): TGTGCCAGCAGTCGGACCTTGCGGGATTCACCCCTCCACTTT. Its translation: CASSRTLRDSPLHF. Based on the CDR3 plus reference TRBV2 and TRBJ1-6, the full variable domain is EPEVTQTPSHQVTQMGQEVILRCVPISNHLYFYWYRQILGQKVEFLVSFYNNEISEKSEIFDDQFSVERPDGSNFTLKIRSTKLEDSAMYFCASSRTLRDSPLHFGNGTRLTVT.

The gene calls are TRBV6-5 and TRBJ1-5; tentative D call: TRBD1 (5 bases). This CDR3 has 16 residues. Looked up from germline, CDR1 is MNHEY and CDR2 is SVGAGI. Trimming cost V 4 bases and J 1 base, with 14 bases left between them. The CDR3 DNA reads TGTGCCAGCAGTTCTACGGGGGGAGGGAGCAATCAGCCCCAGCATTTT. It specifies CASSSTGGGSNQPQHF.

CDR3 DNA sequence: TGCAGCGTTGAAAGCGTGAGTAGGAGCAAAAACATTCAGTACTTC. It translates to CSVESVSRSKNIQYF. The rearrangement uses TRBV29-1 and TRBJ2-4; D is uncertain. Germline V lookup: CDR1 SQVTM, CDR2 ANQGSEA. Trimming shortened V by 2 bases and J by 3 bases, and 14 bases separated the two germline ends. This CDR3 spans 15 amino acids.

Turning to this clone: The same CDR3 arises from other DNA sequences in this sample as well. The chain recombines TRBV29-1 with TRBJ1-2; no clear D gene. This CDR3 region has 12 residues. Per the germline V gene, CDR1 is SQVTM and CDR2 is ANQGSEA. This chain's CDR3 is CSVSQVNYGYTF. In DNA form, the CDR3 reads TGCAGTGTTTCTCAGGTGAACTATGGCTACACCTTC. Together with reference TRBV29-1 and TRBJ1-2, the CDR3 gives the full variable domain: SAVISQKPSRDICQRGTSLTIQCQVDSQVTMMFWYRQQPGQSLTLIATANQGSEATYESGFVIDKFPISRPNLTFSTLTVSNMSPEDSSIYLCSVSQVNYGYTFGSGTRLTVV.

The chain couples TRBV21-1 to TRBJ1-5. TRBV21-1 is annotated as a pseudogene. This CDR3 contains 17 residues. For the CDR3, the DNA is TGTGCCAGCAGCCCTAGCGGGGGGCTTACGTTACTTCAGCCCCAGCATTTT. This translates into CASSPSGGLTLLQPQHF.

The V call is TRBV30, the J call TRBJ2-1, with D unresolved. The CDR3 has 14 amino acids. V lost 0 bases, J lost 7 bases, and 13 bases lay in between. Per germline, CDR1 GTSNPN and CDR2 SVGIG (reference sequence). The CDR3 protein is CAWSVTAPRNEQFF. CDR3 nucleotides: TGTGCCTGGAGTGTAACGGCCCCGAGGAATGAGCAGTTCTTC.

This clone was counted a single time. V and J are TRBV6-1 and TRBJ2-3; 9 positions match TRBD1. The CDR3 is made up of 20 amino acids. J was trimmed by 1 base and V by 0 bases; bases with no gene match: 14. From germline, CDR1 is MNHNS and CDR2 SASEGT. The CDR3 region is CASSEALPGQGWGGTDTQYF. Here the CDR3 DNA reads TGTGCCAGCAGTGAAGCTCTGCCGGGACAGGGATGGGGAGGCACAGATACGCAGTATTTT.

This rearrangement joins TRBV27 to TRBJ1-1; D is undetermined. Per the germline V gene, CDR1 is MNHEY and CDR2 is SMNVEV (reference sequence). The CDR3 is made up of 13 amino acids. V lost 6 bases and J 2 bases, leaving 10 bases between the germline ends. In nucleotides, the CDR3 is TGTGCCAGCAGCCCCTCAGGAAACACTGAAGCTTTCTTT. Translated: CASSPSGNTEAFF.

This clone was recorded many times. The rearrangement links TRBV30 to TRBJ1-6, with 9 bases identical to TRBD1. After removal of 2 bases from V and 10 bases from J, the junction contained 6 bases not matched to a gene. The CDR3 runs to 14 residues. Germline CDR1 reads GTSNPN; CDR2 reads SVGIG (reference sequence). CDR3 sequence: CAWSRGQGWSPLHF. Written as DNA, the CDR3 is TGTGCCTGGAGTAGGGGACAGGGATGGTCACCCCTCCACTTT.

This chain uses TRBV7-3 with TRBJ1-4; D is unresolved. Germline loops: CDR1 SGHTA, CDR2 FQGTGA. Trimming took 5 bases from V and 8 from J, leaving 15 bases between them. The CDR3 consists of 14 residues. The CDR3 reads CASSPDAGSEKLFF. The CDR3 DNA reads as TGTGCCAGCAGCCCAGACGCGGGCAGCGAAAAACTGTTTTTT.

J is TRBJ2-5 and V is TRBV6-5, with 11 positions matching TRBD1. With 5 bases clipped from V and 5 bases from J, the junction kept 7 bases outside the gene matches. The CDR3 sequence is 15 residues long. CDR1 and CDR2 from the germline V gene are MNHEY and SVGAGI. The CDR3 DNA is TGTGCCAGCAGTAAACCCCGGGACAGGGGGGAGACCCAGTACTTC. It is translated as CASSKPRDRGETQYF.

This clone was counted a few times. This chain connects TRBV7-8 to TRBJ2-7; the match to TRBD2 covers 7 bases. Germline loops: CDR1 SGHVS, CDR2 FQNEAQ. CDR3 length equals 14 residues. Unmatched junction bases numbered 2, after V lost 3 bases and J lost 0 bases. CDR3 sequence (DNA): TGTGCCAGCAGCTTTCTAGCGGACTCCTACGAGCAGTACTTC. Its protein is CASSFLADSYEQYF.

The rearrangement uses TRBV9 and TRBJ1-1, with a possible D match to TRBD1 (6 bases). The CDR3 runs to 15 residues. Germline loops: CDR1 SGDLS, CDR2 YYNGEE. The ends were cut back, 4 bases at V and 1 base at J, with 14 bases in the middle. CDR3 in DNA: TGTGCCAGCAGCCCAGGGGACCGGCGGAACACTGAAGCTTTCTTT. Its protein is CASSPGDRRNTEAFF.

CDR3 DNA: TGTGCCAGCAGTTTACAGGGAACGGGCGAGCAGTACTTC. As protein: CASSLQGTGEQYF. This chain links TRBV27 with TRBJ2-7; possible D gene TRBD1, 5 bases. V was trimmed by 2 bases and J by 6 bases, leaving 11 bases between them. Germline CDR1 is MNHEY and CDR2 is SMNVEV (reference sequence). The length of the CDR3 is 13 residues.

The CDR3 here is CSVELGAYGYTF. The CDR3 nucleotides are TGCAGCGTTGAGTTGGGAGCTTATGGCTACACCTTC. The chain is built from TRBV29-1 and TRBJ1-2; D ambiguous. Germline CDR1 reads SQVTM; CDR2 reads ANQGSEA. The CDR3 covers 12 residues. The V and J ends lost 3 bases and 5 bases respectively, with 10 bases between them.

DNA of the CDR3: TGTGCCACGGGGAGGGGGGATTACGAGCAGTACTTC. It codes for CATGRGDYEQYF. V usage is TRBV9 and J usage is TRBJ2-7, with D possibly matching TRBD2 (7 bases). The CDR3 totals 12 residues. V was clipped by 9 bases and J by 4 bases, with 14 bases between them. The germline V gene has CDR1 SGDLS and CDR2 YYNGEE.

This sequence joins TRBV4-1 and TRBJ1-6; the D is unclear. The CDR3 runs 14 residues. The germline V and J ends were trimmed by 0 bases and 10 bases, with 10 bases remaining between them. The germline V gene encodes CDR1 MGHRA and CDR2 YSYEKL. The CDR3: CASSQENPRSPLHF. The CDR3 DNA follows: TGCGCCAGCAGCCAAGAGAACCCCCGGTCACCCCTCCACTTT.

The chain recombines TRBV13 with TRBJ2-7, with 7 bases that match TRBD2. V was clipped by 5 bases and J by 5 bases; unmatched bases: 6. Germline V gives CDR1 PRHDT, CDR2 FYEKMQ (reference sequence). This CDR3 is built from 13 residues. Here the CDR3 reads CASSPTSSDEQYF. CDR3 sequence (DNA): TGTGCCAGCAGCCCGACTAGCTCGGACGAGCAGTACTTC.